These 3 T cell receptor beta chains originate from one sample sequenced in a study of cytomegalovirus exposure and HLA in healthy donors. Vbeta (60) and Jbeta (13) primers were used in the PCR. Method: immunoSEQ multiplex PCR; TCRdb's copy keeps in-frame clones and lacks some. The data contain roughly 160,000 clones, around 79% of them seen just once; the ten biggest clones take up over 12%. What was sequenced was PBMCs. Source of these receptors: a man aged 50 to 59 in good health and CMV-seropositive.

CDR3 nucleotide sequence: TGCGCCAGCAGCCAAGATCGGACGGGATCCTACGAGCAGTACGTC. Translating it yields CASSQDRTGSYEQYV. The rearrangement joins TRBV4-1 to TRBJ2-7, with D possibly TRBD2 on 5 matching bases. The CDR3 covers 15 residues. Trimming removed 0 bases at V and 1 base at J, with 10 bases between. The germline CDR1 and CDR2 sequences are MGHRA and YSYEKL.

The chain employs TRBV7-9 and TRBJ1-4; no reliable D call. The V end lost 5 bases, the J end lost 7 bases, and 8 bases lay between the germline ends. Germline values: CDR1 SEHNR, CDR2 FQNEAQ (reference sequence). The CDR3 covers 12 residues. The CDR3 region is CASSTEAEKLFF. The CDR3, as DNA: TGTGCCAGCAGCACAGAAGCTGAAAAACTGTTTTTT.

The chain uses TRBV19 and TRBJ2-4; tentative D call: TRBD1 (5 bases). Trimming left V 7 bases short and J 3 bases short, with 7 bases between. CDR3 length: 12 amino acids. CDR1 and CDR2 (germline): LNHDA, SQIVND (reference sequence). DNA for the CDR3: TGTGCCAGTACCCAGGGCAAAAACATTCAGTACTTC. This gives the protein CASTQGKNIQYF.